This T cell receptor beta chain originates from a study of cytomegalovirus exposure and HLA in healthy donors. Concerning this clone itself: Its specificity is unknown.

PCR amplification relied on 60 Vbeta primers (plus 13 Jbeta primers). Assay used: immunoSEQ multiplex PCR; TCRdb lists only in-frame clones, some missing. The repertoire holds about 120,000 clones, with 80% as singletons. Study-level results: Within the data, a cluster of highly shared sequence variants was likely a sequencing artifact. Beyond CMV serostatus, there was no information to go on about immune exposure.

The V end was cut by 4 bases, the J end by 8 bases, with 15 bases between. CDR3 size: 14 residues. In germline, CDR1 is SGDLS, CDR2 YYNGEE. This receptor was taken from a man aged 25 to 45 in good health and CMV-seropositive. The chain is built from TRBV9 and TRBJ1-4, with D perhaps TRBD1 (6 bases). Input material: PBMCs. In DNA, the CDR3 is TGTGCCAGCAGCCCCCAAACCCAGGGGGAAAAACTGTTTTTT. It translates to CASSPQTQGEKLFF.